One sample yielded the 19 T cell receptor beta chains listed below, sequenced in a study of CD8 T cells in ankylosing spondylitis. TCRdb itself ran the 5' RACE reads through MiXCR, one entry per CDR3 protein. Altogether 230,000 or so distinct CDR3 sequences are present, approximately 20% being singletons, with the ten largest covering less than 35%. Material for sequencing was blood, either unsorted or a sorted T cell fraction (not recorded which). These receptors all come from a male donor with ankylosing spondylitis or in good health (not recorded which).

This chain joins TRBV5-4 and TRBJ2-7; 8 bases match TRBD2. After removal of 4 bases from V and 2 bases from J, the junction contained 11 bases not matched to a gene. CDR1 and CDR2 (germline): SGHNT, YYREEE (reference sequence). There are 16 residues in the CDR3. The CDR3 loop reads CASSRPGGGRAYEQYF. CDR3 bases: TGTGCCAGCAGCCGCCCGGGGGGGGGCAGGGCCTACGAGCAGTACTTC.

The chain recombines TRBV7-9 with TRBJ2-1, with no clear D. The CDR3 is 13 amino acids. From germline, CDR1 is SEHNR and CDR2 FQNEAQ (reference sequence). CDR3 amino acids: CASKALSYNEQFF. CDR3 bases: TGTGCGTCCAAGGCTCTGTCCTACAATGAGCAGTTCTTC.

The chain employs TRBV20-1 and TRBJ2-6, with unresolved D. The length of the CDR3 is 17 residues. V lost 6 bases, J lost 1 base, and 19 bases lay in between. Germline V lookup: CDR1 DFQATT, CDR2 SNEGSKA (reference sequence). The CDR3 sequence: CSAVLYESLSGANVLTF. CDR3 coding DNA: TGCAGTGCGGTCTTGTACGAGTCCTTATCTGGGGCCAACGTCCTGACTTTC.

This clonotype was picked up a small number of times. This chain links TRBV6-4 with TRBJ1-2; weak D call: TRBD1 (5 bases). V dropped 4 bases and J dropped 0 bases, with 6 bases sitting between them. CDR3 length: 13 residues. Germline CDR1 reads MRHNA; CDR2 reads SNTAGT. The CDR3 loop reads CASSGQPNYGYTF. The DNA of the CDR3 is TGTGCCAGCAGTGGACAGCCTAACTATGGCTACACCTTC.

This clonotype occurred many times. The chain employs TRBV6-4 and TRBJ2-1; TRBD2 aligns across 10 bases. Germline assignment: CDR1 MRHNA and CDR2 SNTAGT. Germline trimming cut 6 bases from V and 8 bases from J; bases unmatched to any gene: 4. The CDR3 consists of 13 residues. CDR3 nucleotide sequence: TGTGCCAGCAGCTCGGGGACTAGCGATGAGCAGTTCTTC. Translation gives CASSSGTSDEQFF.

The CDR3 DNA sequence: TGCGCCAGCAGTTTGACAGGGGCTACCTCTGGGGCCAACGTCCTGACTTTC. This translates into CASSLTGATSGANVLTF. V usage is TRBV4-3 and J usage is TRBJ2-6, with 8 positions matching TRBD1. Trimming cost V 6 bases and J 0 bases; bases outside gene matches: 7. Germline V CDR1 and CDR2: LGHNA, YSLEER. The CDR3 runs to 17 residues.

V and J are TRBV7-6 and TRBJ1-1; the D gene is possibly TRBD1 (6 bases). The CDR3 has 13 residues. Looked up from germline, CDR1 is SGHVS and CDR2 is FNYEAQ. V gave up 7 bases and J gave up 4 bases, with 13 bases separating them. Written as DNA, the CDR3 is TGTGCCAGCATGGGGGAAGGGGGCACTGAAGCTTTCTTT. This codes for CASMGEGGTEAFF.

The CDR3 here is CASSLRLAGDEQYF. The CDR3 coding sequence is TGTGCCAGCAGTTTAAGACTAGCGGGAGACGAGCAGTACTTC. This rearrangement joins TRBV28 to TRBJ2-7; 12 positions agree with TRBD2. CDR3 length: 14 residues. In germline, CDR1 is MDHEN, CDR2 SYDVKM. V gave up 2 bases and J gave up 5 bases; unmatched junction bases: 1.

This clonotype was picked up a small number of times. This chain uses TRBV28 with TRBJ2-1, with TRBD2 matching over 7 bases. This CDR3 contains 16 residues. Per germline, CDR1 MDHEN and CDR2 SYDVKM. The V gene end was trimmed by 3 bases and the J gene end by 8 bases; junction bases not matched to a gene: 13. For the CDR3, the DNA is TGTGCCAGCAGTTTCCGACCGGGGAGGGCCTCCGATGAGCAGTTCTTC. Amino acids: CASSFRPGRASDEQFF.

This clonotype was counted only a few times. The J gene is TRBJ2-1, the V gene TRBV6-1; D is uncertain. Germline V gives CDR1 MNHNS, CDR2 SASEGT. The V gene lost 7 bases and the J gene lost 4 bases, with 14 bases spanning the gap. This CDR3 spans 14 amino acids. The CDR3 sequence: CASTINMGYNEQFF. The DNA for the CDR3 is TGTGCCAGCACCATAAACATGGGTTACAATGAGCAGTTCTTC.

The gene calls are TRBV15 and TRBJ2-5; D gene ambiguous. This CDR3 contains 15 residues. With 5 bases removed from V and 0 bases from J, the gap between germline ends came to 13 bases. The germline CDR1 and CDR2 sequences are LNHNV and YYDKDF (reference sequence). CDR3 in DNA: TGTGCCACCAGCCCTTACCCGCTAGACCAAGAGACCCAGTACTTC. Encoded protein: CATSPYPLDQETQYF.

Many counts were recorded for this clonotype. The gene calls are TRBV6-6 and TRBJ2-7; D gene ambiguous. In germline, CDR1 is MNHNY, CDR2 SVGAGI (reference sequence). V was cut by 5 bases and J by 3 bases, with 5 bases left in between. The CDR3 is made up of 11 amino acids. CDR3 nucleotides: TGTGCCAGCAGTCCCCGCTACGAGCAGTACTTC. Translating it yields CASSPRYEQYF.

This clonotype was picked up many times. The chain combines TRBV29-1 with TRBJ2-2, with TRBD2 matching 13 bases. The germline CDR1 and CDR2 sequences are SQVTM and ANQGSEA. The V gene end was trimmed by 0 bases and the J gene end by 3 bases; junction bases not matched to a gene: 7. The CDR3 totals 18 residues. This chain's CDR3 is CSVEEPGLAGVDTGELFF. CDR3 nucleotides: TGCAGCGTTGAAGAACCTGGACTAGCGGGAGTTGACACCGGGGAGCTGTTTTTT.

In this sample, this clonotype turned up a few times. The genes are TRBV7-8 and TRBJ2-5; 11 bases fit TRBD2. With 5 bases clipped from V and 5 bases from J, the junction kept 13 bases outside the gene matches. The germline gives CDR1 SGHVS, CDR2 FQNEAQ. The CDR3 totals 17 residues. The CDR3 DNA is TGTGCCAGCAGCGACGCACTAGCGGGAGCGCCCGGGGAGACCCAGTACTTC. Translation: CASSDALAGAPGETQYF.

The rearrangement joins TRBV4-3 to TRBJ2-7, with D perhaps matching TRBD2 (5 bases). Germline assignment: CDR1 LGHNA and CDR2 YSLEER. V lost 0 bases, J lost 5 bases, and 11 bases lay in between. The CDR3 extends over 14 amino acids. CDR3 nucleotides: TGCGCCAGCAGCCAAGATAGAGGGCTTAACGAGCAGTACTTC. Translation: CASSQDRGLNEQYF.

There are a few counts of this clonotype. The rearrangement uses TRBV3-1 and TRBJ2-5; D perhaps matches TRBD2 (6 bases). The CDR3 runs to 15 residues. V lost 4 bases and J lost 2, with 14 bases in between. The germline CDR1 and CDR2 sequences are LGHDT and YNNKEL (reference sequence). CDR3 bases: TGTGCCAGCAGCCCCCGGGAGAGTGAGCAAGAGACCCAGTACTTC. Translation gives CASSPRESEQETQYF.

This clonotype was seen more than once but under ten times. V gene TRBV29-1 combines with J gene TRBJ2-7; TRBD2 is a possible D gene (5 bases). Germline V gene lookup returns CDR1 SQVTM and CDR2 ANQGSEA. This CDR3 is built from 13 residues. The V and J ends lost 6 bases and 0 bases respectively, with 12 bases between them. CDR3 bases: TGCAGCGTGGAGGTCTCTAACTCCTACGAGCAGTACTTC. It yields the protein CSVEVSNSYEQYF.

The chain links TRBV20-1 to TRBJ2-7; TRBD2 aligns across 9 bases. CDR1 is DFQATT, CDR2 SNEGSKA, per germline (reference sequence). The CDR3 has 16 residues. The V segment lost 0 bases and the J segment 0 bases; nucleotides outside the gene matches: 6. CDR3 region: CSARDLVSGSSYEQYF. In DNA form, the CDR3 reads TGCAGTGCTAGAGATCTTGTTAGCGGGAGCTCCTACGAGCAGTACTTC.

This chain links TRBV7-9 with TRBJ2-1; no clear D gene. The CDR3 is 10 amino acids. Germline lookup yields CDR1 SEHNR and CDR2 FQNEAQ (reference sequence). The V and J ends lost 5 bases and 8 bases respectively, with 4 bases between them. The CDR3 DNA reads TGTGCCAGCAGCAAATATGAGCAGTTCTTC. Protein sequence: CASSKYEQFF.